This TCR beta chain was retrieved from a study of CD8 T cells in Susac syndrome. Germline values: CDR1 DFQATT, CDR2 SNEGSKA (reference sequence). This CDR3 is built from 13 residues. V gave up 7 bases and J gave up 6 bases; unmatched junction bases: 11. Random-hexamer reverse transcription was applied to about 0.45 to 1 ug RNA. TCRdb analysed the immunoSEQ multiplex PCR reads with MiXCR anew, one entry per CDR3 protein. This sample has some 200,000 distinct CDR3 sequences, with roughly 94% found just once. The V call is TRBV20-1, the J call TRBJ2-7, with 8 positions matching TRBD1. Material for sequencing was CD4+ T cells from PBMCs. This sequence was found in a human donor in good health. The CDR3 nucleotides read TGCAGTGTTCCGGACAGGGTTAAGGGCGAGCAGTACTTC. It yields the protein CSVPDRVKGEQYF.